This TCR beta chain was captured in a study of shared clonotypes between healthy human individuals. This CDR3 has 14 amino acids. Per the germline V gene, CDR1 is WSHSY and CDR2 is SAAADI. Trimming left V 7 bases short and J 0 bases short, with 10 bases between. An assay was performed, and its level was deep. Generated by immunoSEQ multiplex PCR, the TCRdb table keeps only in-frame clones and is missing some. Found here are 1.5 million to 2.5 million clones, over 85% of them singletons; the top ten hold 1.2%. General observations from the study: Approximately 5% was the fraction of naive CD4 clonotypes found shared across a few donors. Generally, naive subsets came out with larger estimated richness than memory subsets.

Concerning this clone itself: The antigen is unknown.

Naive CD8 cells comprised CD45RO-negative, CCR7-positively selected cells, excluding terminally differentiated effector memory CD45RA+ cells. Donors were healthy HIV-negative adults without recent acute infections or vaccinations. Sequencing was carried out using naive CD8+ T cells sorted from blood. The sequence was collected from a man younger than 30 in good health. The chain uses TRBV10-2 and TRBJ2-1; D remains unclear. The CDR3 reads CASNPAGSYNEQFF. DNA of the CDR3: TGCGCCAGCAACCCAGCCGGCTCCTACAATGAGCAGTTCTTC.